These 13 T cell receptor beta chains originate from one sample sequenced in a study of T cell clonality in common variable immunodeficiency. The table came from immunoSEQ multiplex PCR; TCRdb's copy has only in-frame clones and leaves some out. The sample is made up of under 45,000 clones, none counted only once. The sequenced material came from peripheral blood mononuclear cells. These receptors were collected from a person between 18 and 70 years old in good health.

In its sample, this clone was seen many times. The read ends 3 residues before the CDR3 terminus; that terminus is restored from the germline J gene. The chain combines TRBV13 with TRBJ2-1, with 10 bases matching TRBD2. Germline V gives CDR1 PRHDT, CDR2 FYEKMQ (reference sequence). V lost 5 bases, J lost 6 bases, and 22 bases stayed unmatched. This CDR3 contains 20 residues. Partial CDR3 DNA: TGTGCCAGCAGCGGAGAACGGGGGAGAGTCGGGACTAGCGCATCCAATGAG. Its translation is CASSGERGRVGTSASNE. The full CDR3 protein reads CASSGERGRVGTSASNEQFF.

There are many counts of this clone. The read terminates 3 residues ahead of where the CDR3 ends, so the germline J gene completes it. V gene TRBV4-2 combines with J gene TRBJ2-5; 7 bases map to TRBD1. The CDR3 contains 17 residues. After removal of 4 bases from V and 5 bases from J, the junction contained 16 bases not matched to a gene. CDR1 LGHNA and CDR2 YNFKEQ come from the germline V gene. Incomplete CDR3 DNA: TGTGCCAGCAGCCCGTGGGGCAGGACAGGCAACGGGGAGACC. As protein: CASSPWGRTGNGET. The CDR3 in full is CASSPWGRTGNGETQYF.

This clone was seen repeatedly, ten times or more. The sequenced fragment ends 3 residues before the CDR3 boundary, so the rest is inferred from the germline J gene. This chain joins TRBV19 and TRBJ2-3; 13 nucleotides line up with TRBD2. The length of the CDR3 is 16 residues. V lost 5 bases and J lost 7; bases outside the gene matches: 9. Germline V gene data show CDR1 as LNHDA and CDR2 as SQIVND (reference sequence). CDR3 DNA, as far as it was read: TGTGCCAGTAGTTCTTGGACTAGCGGGAGAATGTATACG. Translation gives CASSSWTSGRMYT. The entire CDR3 protein is CASSSWTSGRMYTQYF. Based on the CDR3 plus reference TRBV19 and TRBJ2-3, the full variable domain is DGGITQSPKYLFRKEGQNVTLSCEQNLNHDAMYWYRQDPGQGLRLIYYSQIVNDFQKGDIAEGYSVSREKKESFPLTVTSAQKNPTAFYLCASSSWTSGRMYTQYFGPGTRLTVL.

This clone came up many times. The CDR3 goes on 3 residues after the read ends, and that part is filled in from the germline J gene. The rearrangement uses TRBV18 and TRBJ2-2; 8 nucleotides match TRBD1. In germline, CDR1 is KGHSH, CDR2 LQKENI. The ends lost 5 bases at V and 6 bases at J; junction bases unmatched: 2. This CDR3 comprises 13 residues. CDR3 DNA (partial): TGTGCCAGCTCATTGACAGGGGCCGGGGAG. Protein product: CASSLTGAGE. The full CDR3 sequence reads CASSLTGAGELFF.

Ten or more counts support this clone. Read data end 3 residues before the CDR3 end; the end is taken from the germline J gene. The genes are TRBV28 and TRBJ1-5; D possibly corresponds to TRBD1 (5 bases). The germline V gene has CDR1 MDHEN and CDR2 SYDVKM. Trimming removed 5 bases from V and 0 bases from J, with 14 bases in between. This CDR3 is 16 amino acids long. The sequenced CDR3 bases are TGTGCCAGCAGTGAGACCCCAGGGTATAGCAATCAGCCC. It encodes CASSETPGYSNQP. Given in full, the CDR3 is CASSETPGYSNQPQHF.

A word on this clone: The observed sequence ends 3 residues before the CDR3 terminus, with the missing tail filled in from the germline J gene. The chain has TRBV19 and TRBJ1-1; possible D gene TRBD1, 6 bases. V was clipped by 3 bases and J by 4 bases, with 12 bases between them. Germline loops: CDR1 LNHDA, CDR2 SQIVND (reference sequence). The CDR3 sequence is 14 residues long. The CDR3: CASSISTGFTEAFF. The covered CDR3 bases are TGTGCCAGTAGTATCTCGACAGGCTTCACTGAA.

As for this clone: The read terminates 3 residues before the CDR3 end, so the remaining end is supplied by the germline J gene. The chain is built from TRBV29-1 and TRBJ2-7; TRBD2 aligns across 7 bases. Looked up from germline, CDR1 is SQVTM and CDR2 is ANQGSEA. The CDR3 totals 12 residues. The V and J ends lost 5 bases and 2 bases, in that order; junction bases with no gene match: 3. The CDR3 bases that were read are TGCAGCGTTCGACTAGCTGCCTACGAG. Translation: CSVRLAAYE. The entire CDR3 sequence reads CSVRLAAYEQYF.

This clone was seen at least ten times. The read comes to an end 3 residues before the CDR3 does, leaving the germline J gene to fill in the end. The chain recombines TRBV7-3 with TRBJ2-3; D perhaps matches TRBD2 (5 bases). V shed 5 bases and J shed 2 bases, with 17 bases lying between them. Germline V CDR1 and CDR2: SGHTA, FQGTGA. This CDR3 region has 16 residues. CDR3 DNA, as far as it was read: TGTGCCAGCAGCGTGCGGGCCGTAGGCCCCACAGATACG. Its translation is CASSVRAVGPTDT. The CDR3, in full, reads CASSVRAVGPTDTQYF.

This clone was found a few times. The CDR3 end lies 3 residues beyond the end of the read and is filled in from the germline J gene. The chain is built from TRBV5-1 and TRBJ1-5, with D possibly being TRBD1 (6 bases). This CDR3 has 14 residues. The V gene's germline CDR1 is SGHRS and CDR2 YFSETQ. Trimming left V 0 bases short and J 7 bases short, with 11 bases between. Here the CDR3 reads CASSLDSGAQPQHF. The sequenced part of the CDR3 DNA is TGCGCCAGCAGCTTGGATTCAGGGGCCCAGCCC.

This clone appeared many times. The junction and the germline gene differ at one end; a read error may be behind it. The missing CDR3 end, 3 residues past where the read stops, is filled in from the germline J gene. The J gene is TRBJ1-6, the V gene TRBV4-1; a weak D match, TRBD1 (5 bases). Germline values: CDR1 MGHRA, CDR2 YSYEKL. The CDR3 sequence is 16 residues long. CDR3 sequence: CTSSQVPGRYNSPLHF. CDR3 DNA (partial): TGCACCAGCAGCCAAGTTCCAGGGCGGTATAATTCACCC.

This clone has only a few counts. The read ends 3 residues early relative to the CDR3; the germline J gene fills the gap. The J gene is TRBJ1-6, the V gene TRBV19; a possible D gene is TRBD1 (6 bases). Germline CDR1 and CDR2: LNHDA and SQIVND (reference sequence). The ends were cut back, 5 bases at V and 5 bases at J, with 16 bases in the middle. This CDR3 contains 16 residues. The CDR3 region is CASSRTGFGNNSPLHF. Incomplete CDR3 DNA: TGTGCCAGTAGTCGAACAGGGTTCGGGAATAATTCACCC.

This clone was observed a few times. The CDR3 extends 3 residues past the end of the read, so its final part is completed from the germline J gene. The V and J genes are TRBV2 and TRBJ2-7, with TRBD2 identical over 12 bases. CDR3 length: 15 amino acids. The germline V gene encodes CDR1 SNHLY and CDR2 FYNNEI. V gave up 2 bases and J gave up 2 bases; unmatched junction bases: 1. This chain's CDR3 is CASSEPSGRAYEQYF. Incomplete CDR3 DNA: TGTGCCAGCAGTGAACCTAGCGGGAGGGCCTACGAG. The full variable domain, its missing parts supplied by reference TRBV2 and TRBJ2-7, is EPEVTQTPSHQVTQMGQEVILRCVPISNHLYFYWYRQILGQKVEFLVSFYNNEISEKSEIFDDQFSVERPDGSNFTLKIRSTKLEDSAMYFCASSEPSGRAYEQYFGPGTRLTVT.

This clone has at least ten counts. The DNA ends 3 residues before the CDR3 does, and the rest of the CDR3 is filled in from the germline J gene. The genes are TRBV28 and TRBJ2-1, with D perhaps matching TRBD2 (6 bases). The V gene lost 7 bases and the J gene lost 3 bases, with 19 bases spanning the gap. Germline lookup yields CDR1 MDHEN and CDR2 SYDVKM. CDR3 length: 16 amino acids. CDR3 amino acids: CASNWVAGRIYNEQFF. The part of the CDR3 DNA that was read is TGTGCCAGCAATTGGGTGGCGGGAAGGATCTACAATGAG.